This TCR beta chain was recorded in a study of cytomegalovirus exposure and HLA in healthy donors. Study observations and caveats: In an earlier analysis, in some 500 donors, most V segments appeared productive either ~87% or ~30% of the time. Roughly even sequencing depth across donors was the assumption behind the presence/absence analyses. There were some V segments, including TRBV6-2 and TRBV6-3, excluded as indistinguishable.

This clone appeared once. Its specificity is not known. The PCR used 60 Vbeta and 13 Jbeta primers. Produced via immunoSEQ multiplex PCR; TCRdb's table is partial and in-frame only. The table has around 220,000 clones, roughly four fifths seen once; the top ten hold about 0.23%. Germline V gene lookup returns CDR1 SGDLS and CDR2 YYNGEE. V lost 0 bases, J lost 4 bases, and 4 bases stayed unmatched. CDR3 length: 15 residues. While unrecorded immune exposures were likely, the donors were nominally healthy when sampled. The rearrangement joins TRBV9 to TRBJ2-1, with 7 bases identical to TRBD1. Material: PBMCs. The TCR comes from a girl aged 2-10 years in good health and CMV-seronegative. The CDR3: CASSVEGALYNEQFF. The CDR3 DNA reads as TGTGCCAGCAGCGTAGAGGGGGCCTTGTACAATGAGCAGTTCTTC.